The source of this T cell receptor beta chain is a study of blood T cell repertoires in COVID-19. Some clones are missing from TCRdb's copy, which holds only in-frame ones; the method was immunoSEQ multiplex PCR. The table lists approximately 37,000 clones, 80% to 90% of them singletons, with more than 7% in the top ten. The V gene lost 11 bases and the J gene lost 5 bases, with 14 bases spanning the gap. The CDR3 has 12 residues. This clonotype originated in a woman in her 70s with acute or convalescent COVID-19. This chain connects TRBV12-3 or TRBV12-4 to TRBJ2-3, with a tentative D call TRBD1 (5 bases). Sequencing was done on a sample of peripheral blood. The CDR3: CASQWGEDTQYF. The CDR3 bases are TGTGCCTCCCAATGGGGCGAAGATACGCAGTATTTT.